The source of this TCR beta chain is a study of cytomegalovirus exposure and HLA in healthy donors. Across the whole study: A subsequent analysis reported that the 120 validation repertoires were produced on the same platform that had also been used for the approximately 700 first-cohort repertoires.

An approximately 130-subject validation cohort, separate from the approximately 720-subject first cohort, supplied the donors. Only in-frame clones appear in the TCRdb table, and some are missing; sequencing was by immunoSEQ multiplex PCR. This table holds 150,000 to 160,000 clones, 85% to 90% found once. The CDR3 length is 13 residues. Germline assignment: CDR1 SGHAT and CDR2 FQNNGV. V shed 4 bases, J shed 3 bases, and the junction held 2 bases outside the gene matches. This clone was seen once. The antigen is unknown. General study findings and limits: The study recorded 160 or so TCR beta chains that were cytomegalovirus-associated. Researchers reported that a few CMV-associated chains were confirmed in vitro as CMV antigen-specific.

The chain carries TRBV11-2 and TRBJ2-7, with TRBD2 identical over 8 bases. This receptor was obtained from a human donor in good health. Sequences were obtained from PBMCs. Here the CDR3 reads CASSWTSYYEQYF. In nucleotides, the CDR3 is TGTGCCAGCAGCTGGACTAGCTACTACGAGCAGTACTTC.